This T cell receptor (beta chain) emerged from a study of T cell repertoires in cytomegalovirus infection. Study overall: CMV epitopes in the study were HLA-C-restricted (recently identified) and HLA-B-restricted (well studied). It can be stated that public TCR beta signatures indicated CMV infection as well as a matching HLA type. Broader study findings: The cumulative frequency of public TCR beta families identified carriers of CMV plus the relevant HLA. The ex vivo response was dominated by HLA-C-restricted CMV-specific TCR beta clonotypes.

The sample holds one count of this clonotype. The antigen remains unidentified. TCRdb passed the reads through MiXCR, listing each CDR3 protein once. Of 900,000 to 950,000 distinct CDR3 sequences in the sample, approximately 32% were seen once. Germline CDR1 reads MDHEN; CDR2 reads SYDVKM. Trimming cost V 3 bases and J 4 bases, with 24 bases left between them. This CDR3 contains 18 residues. The J gene is TRBJ1-2, the V gene TRBV28; the D gene is possibly TRBD1 (5 bases). The TCR sequence derives from a human donor in good health (CMV status not recorded). Some clones in this sample may be carry-over from other donors' samples. The sample consisted of cultured CD8+ T cells from PBMCs, taken from culture after CMV antigen stimulation. CDR3 loop: CASSLFRRVEGRIYGYTF. DNA for the CDR3: TGTGCCAGCAGTTTGTTCCGCAGGGTTGAGGGGCGGATCTATGGCTACACCTTC.